This T cell receptor (beta chain) was captured by sequencing in a study of T cells in Graves' hyperthyroidism and ophthalmopathy. Study-wide background: The blood sample was taken at first diagnosis, before treatment began.

Regions amplified from RNA transcripts were the TCR beta CDR3 regions. Carried out on the TCR CDR3, a first-round RT-PCR used the HTBI primer set. From the multiplex PCR reads, TCRdb called clonotypes with MiXCR, one entry per CDR3 protein. The sample contains 730,000 or so distinct CDR3 sequences, 18% of which appear only once. The CDR3 has 16 amino acids. The ends were cut back, 5 bases at V and 3 bases at J, with 17 bases in the middle. CDR1 is SGHVS and CDR2 is FNYEAQ in the germline V gene. V usage is TRBV7-6 and J usage is TRBJ1-5; no clear D gene. The receptor was derived from a woman between 45 and 60 years old with Graves' hyperthyroidism that later progressed to Graves' ophthalmopathy. The source material was blood. The CDR3 DNA follows: TGTGCCAGCAGCCCCCAGCAGTGGGCTCCCAATCAGCCCCAGCATTTT. Translation gives CASSPQQWAPNQPQHF.